The 10 T cell receptor beta chains presented below share a single source sample, sequenced in a study of shared clonotypes between healthy human individuals. Produced via immunoSEQ multiplex PCR; TCRdb's table is partial and in-frame only. The data show 1,500,000 or so clones, with around 98.5% seen just once and 0.3% to 0.45% held by the top ten. The sequenced sample consisted of naive CD4+ T cells sorted from blood. Subset defined: CD45RA+ positively selected. These receptors originate from a young man in good health.

The rearrangement uses TRBV6-5 and TRBJ2-1; D tentatively reads TRBD1 or TRBD2 (5 bases each). The germline V gene has CDR1 MNHEY and CDR2 SVGAGI. The CDR3 totals 15 residues. Trimming shortened V by 4 bases and J by 5 bases, and 15 bases separated the two germline ends. CDR3: CASSFPSGTNNEQFF. The CDR3 region has the DNA TGTGCCAGCAGTTTCCCGTCTGGGACCAACAATGAGCAGTTCTTC.

The genes are TRBV5-4 and TRBJ1-1; TRBD1 aligns across 9 bases. Germline assignment: CDR1 SGHNT and CDR2 YYREEE (reference sequence). The junction had 6 bases not matched to a gene; V was cut back by 4 bases and J by 2 bases. CDR3 length equals 15 residues. The CDR3 nucleotides are TGTGCCAGCAGCCCGACAGGGGGATTAAACACTGAAGCTTTCTTT. It yields the protein CASSPTGGLNTEAFF.

The chain couples TRBV2 to TRBJ2-2; D is possibly TRBD2 (6 bases). Between the trimmed V and J ends, which lost 4 bases and 6 bases, there was a span of 24 bases. Per the germline V gene, CDR1 is SNHLY and CDR2 is FYNNEI. The CDR3 extends over 18 amino acids. The CDR3 here is CASSVGRQGIRFSGELFF. The CDR3 DNA follows: TGTGCCAGCAGTGTGGGGAGGCAGGGAATAAGATTTTCCGGGGAGCTGTTTTTT.

With respect to this clone: Other nucleotide sequences in the sample specify the same CDR3. This chain connects TRBV18 to TRBJ2-3; 8 nucleotides align to TRBD2. The V and J ends lost 2 bases and 1 base, in that order; junction bases with no gene match: 2. The CDR3 spans 15 residues. Germline V gives CDR1 KGHSH, CDR2 LQKENI. This chain's CDR3 is CASSPAGGGTDTQYF. The CDR3 nucleotides are TGTGCCAGCTCACCAGCGGGGGGCGGCACAGATACGCAGTATTTT.

V and J are TRBV30 and TRBJ2-2; 7 bases map to TRBD2. This CDR3 has 14 residues. The ends lost 2 bases at V and 4 bases at J; junction bases unmatched: 4. Germline loops: CDR1 GTSNPN, CDR2 SVGIG (reference sequence). The CDR3 bases are TGTGCCTGGAGTACCCGGGGGGTCACCGGGGAGCTGTTTTTT. It codes for CAWSTRGVTGELFF.

V and J are TRBV27 and TRBJ2-7, with D tentatively TRBD1 (5 bases). Deletions cut 4 bases from V and 2 bases from J, with 9 bases between. Germline CDR1 MNHEY, CDR2 SMNVEV (reference sequence). This CDR3 has 13 residues. CDR3 sequence (DNA): TGTGCCAGCAGTTGGGGCGAACCCTACGAGCAGTACTTC. Its translation is CASSWGEPYEQYF.

V usage is TRBV28 and J usage is TRBJ1-5, with TRBD1 identical over 7 bases. J lost 7 bases, V lost 5 bases, and 8 bases had no gene match. Germline-derived CDR1 and CDR2 are MDHEN and SYDVKM. This CDR3 is 14 amino acids long. The CDR3 bases are TGTGCCAGCAGTACAACAGGGGTCTGGCAGCCCCAGCATTTT. This sequence encodes CASSTTGVWQPQHF.

The chain carries TRBV7-2 and TRBJ2-7; the match to TRBD2 covers 7 bases. The V segment lost 0 bases and the J segment 5 bases; nucleotides outside the gene matches: 13. CDR3 length equals 17 residues. Germline V CDR1 and CDR2: SGHTA, FQGNSA. The CDR3, as DNA: TGTGCCAGCAGCTTAGCCTCGCGGGGGATGTTAAGGAACGAGCAGTACTTC. This sequence encodes CASSLASRGMLRNEQYF. Filled out from reference TRBV7-2 and TRBJ2-7, the complete variable domain reads GAGVSQSPSNKVTEKGKDVELRCDPISGHTALYWYRQSLGQGLEFLIYFQGNSAPDKSGLPSDRFSAERTGGSVSTLTIQRTQQEDSAVYLCASSLASRGMLRNEQYFGPGTRLTVT.

The J gene is TRBJ2-3, the V gene TRBV5-4, with TRBD2 identical over 7 bases. With V trimmed by 0 bases and J by 0 bases, 7 bases remained unmatched. CDR1 SGHNT and CDR2 YYREEE come from the germline V gene (reference sequence). The CDR3 extends over 17 amino acids. The CDR3 bases are TGTGCCAGCAGCTTGGGGTTCGGGAGGCCTAGCACAGATACGCAGTATTTT. Its protein product is CASSLGFGRPSTDTQYF.

V gene TRBV18 combines with J gene TRBJ1-5, with unresolved D. This CDR3 is 15 amino acids long. V dropped 2 bases and J dropped 7 bases, with 15 bases sitting between them. Looked up from germline, CDR1 is KGHSH and CDR2 is LQKENI. The DNA for the CDR3 is TGTGCCAGCTCACCAAGTGGAAAGGGTGGACAGCCCCAGCATTTT. Its protein product is CASSPSGKGGQPQHF. Complete variable domain (other parts from reference TRBV18 and TRBJ1-5): NAGVMQNPRHLVRRRGQEARLRCSPMKGHSHVYWYRQLPEEGLKFMVYLQKENIIDESGMPKERFSAEFPKEGPSILRIQQVVRGDSAAYFCASSPSGKGGQPQHFGDGTRLSIL.